This passage covers 17 T cell receptor beta chains from one sample sequenced in a study of metastatic and nonmetastatic thyroid tumors. Through MiXCR, TCRdb re-clonotyped the PCR reads. This table has tens of thousands of clones, approximately 15% appearing once. All patients were treatment-naive before thyroid surgery. Sequencing input: blood. These receptors originate from a female donor with papillary thyroid cancer or a benign thyroid nodule (not recorded which). Some clones in this sample may be carry-over from other donors' samples.

This clone was recorded many times. V gene TRBV19 combines with J gene TRBJ1-1; D remains unclear. Germline V CDR1 and CDR2: LNHDA, SQIVND (reference sequence). Trimming stripped 6 bases from V and 2 bases from J, with 10 bases between. There are 13 residues in the CDR3. The CDR3 loop is CASSRRENTEAFF. In DNA, the CDR3 is TGTGCCAGTAGCCGTCGGGAAAACACTGAAGCTTTCTTT.

This clone was picked up many times. It may be a read error: a sequence one base away is much more abundant. Other DNA sequences within the sample encode an identical CDR3. This rearrangement joins TRBV27 to TRBJ2-1; D gene uncertain. V was pared by 5 bases and J by 1 base, with 12 bases between. CDR3 length: 15 residues. The germline CDR1 and CDR2 sequences are MNHEY and SMNVEV (reference sequence). CDR3 sequence: CASSPPLGSYNEQFF. The CDR3 region has the DNA TGTGCCAGCAGTCCCCCTCTCGGTTCCTACAATGAGCAGTTCTTC.

Regarding this clone: A junction end diverges from the germline sequence, so it may reflect a read error. The chain is built from TRBV19 and TRBJ2-2, with D perhaps TRBD2 (6 bases). Looked up from germline, CDR1 is LNHDA and CDR2 is SQIVND (reference sequence). The CDR3 runs to 17 residues. The CDR3 bases are TGTTCCAGTAGTATCCCTGGCGCTAGCGTGAGTTTCGGGGAGCTGTTTTTT. Residues: CSSSIPGASVSFGELFF.

The sample holds many counts of this clone. V is TRBV6-6 and J is TRBJ2-2; no firm D call. With 2 bases removed from V and 4 bases from J, the gap between germline ends came to 11 bases. The CDR3 loop spans 15 amino acids. Germline CDR1 reads MNHNY; CDR2 reads SVGAGI (reference sequence). The chain's CDR3 is CASSYEADGTGELFF. CDR3 nucleotides: TGTGCCAGCAGTTACGAGGCAGACGGCACCGGGGAGCTGTTTTTT.

There are many counts of this clone. The chain carries TRBV10-3 and TRBJ1-5, with D perhaps TRBD1 (6 bases). The length of the CDR3 is 12 residues. The V end was cut by 10 bases, the J end by 6 bases, with 13 bases between. Looked up from germline, CDR1 is ENHRY and CDR2 is SYGVKD. CDR3 DNA sequence: TGTGCCACCCAGGGGTGGGGTCAGCCCCAGCATTTT. It yields the protein CATQGWGQPQHF.

Ten or more counts support this clone. V gene TRBV24-1 combines with J gene TRBJ2-7; the match to TRBD2 covers 7 bases. The V gene end was trimmed by 3 bases and the J gene end by 2 bases; junction bases not matched to a gene: 9. CDR1 and CDR2 (germline): KGHDR, SFDVKD. The CDR3 sequence is 16 residues long. The chain's CDR3 is CATSDGENRGAYEQYF. CDR3 bases: TGTGCCACCAGTGATGGGGAGAACCGGGGGGCCTACGAGCAGTACTTC.

This clone turned up a few times. The chain employs TRBV6-2 or TRBV6-3 and TRBJ2-7, with TRBD1 identical over 9 bases. The CDR3 length is 15 residues. With V trimmed by 2 bases and J by 2 bases, 4 bases remained unmatched. The V gene's germline CDR1 is MNHEY and CDR2 SVGEGT. The CDR3 DNA sequence: TGTGCCAGCAGTTACAGCCGGACAGGGGCCTACGAGCAGTACTTC. Amino acid sequence: CASSYSRTGAYEQYF.

This clone is classed as medium-sized. This chain uses TRBV12-3 or TRBV12-4 with TRBJ1-2; D gene unclear. V lost 1 base, J lost 7 bases, and 10 bases lay in between. The CDR3 covers 13 residues. The CDR3, as DNA: TGTGCCAGCAGTTTAGAGATGAATAGTGGCTACACCTTC. Its protein is CASSLEMNSGYTF.

This clone was counted at least ten times. V usage is TRBV5-6 and J usage is TRBJ1-5; no clear D gene. The V end was cut by 2 bases, the J end by 3 bases, with 15 bases between. From germline, CDR1 is SGHDT and CDR2 YYEEEE. The CDR3 runs 16 residues. The CDR3 DNA reads as TGTGCCAGCAGCTTAGGCCCGGCCCAATTCAATCAGCCCCAGCATTTT. This sequence encodes CASSLGPAQFNQPQHF.

This clone was seen more than once but under ten times. The V gene is TRBV3-1, the J gene TRBJ1-2, with unresolved D. CDR1 is LGHDT, CDR2 YNNKEL, per germline (reference sequence). The CDR3 has 12 amino acids. Trimming pared 0 bases from V and 5 bases from J, leaving 4 bases between. This CDR3 reads CASSQEGYGYTF. CDR3 DNA: TGTGCCAGCAGCCAAGAGGGGTATGGCTACACCTTC.

This clone was recorded many times. V gene TRBV5-6 combines with J gene TRBJ2-1, with D tentatively TRBD1 or TRBD2 (5 bases each). V was cut by 0 bases and J by 0 bases, with 10 bases left in between. Per the germline V gene, CDR1 is SGHDT and CDR2 is YYEEEE. CDR3 size: 16 residues. DNA for the CDR3: TGTGCCAGCAGCTTGGCCGGGACGGCCTCCTACAATGAGCAGTTCTTC. Its translation: CASSLAGTASYNEQFF.

The sample holds a few counts of this clone. The chain links TRBV6-1 to TRBJ2-2; 9 bases map to TRBD2. V lost 8 bases and J lost 4; bases outside the gene matches: 11. The CDR3 is made up of 16 amino acids. Germline V lookup: CDR1 MNHNS, CDR2 SASEGT. The CDR3 sequence: CASPPTSGKFTGELFF. CDR3 coding DNA: TGTGCCAGCCCCCCGACTAGCGGCAAATTCACCGGGGAGCTGTTTTTT.

As for this clone: A much larger clone lies a single base off, so this may be a read error. Other DNA sequences in the same sample also yield this CDR3. The chain combines TRBV5-6 with TRBJ1-1, with D perhaps matching TRBD1 (6 bases). Trimming removed 4 bases at V and 4 bases at J, with 17 bases between. The CDR3 loop spans 15 amino acids. Germline CDR1 reads SGHDT; CDR2 reads YYEEEE. CDR3: CASSRPGGLGTEAFF. CDR3 nucleotide sequence: TGTGCCAGCAGCAGACCTGGGGGGCTGGGCACTGAAGCTTTCTTT.

This clone was observed a few times. This chain links TRBV24-1 with TRBJ2-7; D call uncertain. The CDR3 has 12 residues. Germline lookup yields CDR1 KGHDR and CDR2 SFDVKD. V shed 8 bases and J shed 5 bases, with 12 bases lying between them. In DNA, the CDR3 is TGTGCCACCATTTCGACACACCACGAGCAGTACTTC. Amino acid sequence: CATISTHHEQYF.

This clone showed up many times. This chain joins TRBV5-1 and TRBJ1-2, with D unclear. The CDR3 spans 11 residues. Germline loops: CDR1 SGHRS, CDR2 YFSETQ. V was shortened by 5 bases and J by 6 bases, with 8 bases between the two germline ends. CDR3 sequence: CASRAVDGYTF. The CDR3 DNA reads TGCGCCAGCAGGGCGGTAGATGGCTACACCTTC.

Concerning this clone: The same CDR3 also results from other DNA sequences found in this sample. The chain employs TRBV20-1 and TRBJ2-7; 9 positions match TRBD2. The CDR3 sequence is 12 residues long. The germline gives CDR1 DFQATT, CDR2 SNEGSKA (reference sequence). As DNA, the CDR3 is TGCATCCCCGCTGTAGCGGGAGACGAGCAGTACTTC. This translates into CIPAVAGDEQYF.

This clone is labeled as medium-sized. The rearrangement links TRBV27 to TRBJ2-7; perhaps TRBD2 as D (6 bases). The CDR3 has 12 amino acids. In germline, CDR1 is MNHEY, CDR2 SMNVEV (reference sequence). Trimming shortened V by 5 bases and J by 6 bases, and 11 bases separated the two germline ends. The chain's CDR3 is CASSQTSGEQYF. CDR3 bases: TGTGCCAGCAGTCAGACTAGTGGCGAGCAGTACTTC.